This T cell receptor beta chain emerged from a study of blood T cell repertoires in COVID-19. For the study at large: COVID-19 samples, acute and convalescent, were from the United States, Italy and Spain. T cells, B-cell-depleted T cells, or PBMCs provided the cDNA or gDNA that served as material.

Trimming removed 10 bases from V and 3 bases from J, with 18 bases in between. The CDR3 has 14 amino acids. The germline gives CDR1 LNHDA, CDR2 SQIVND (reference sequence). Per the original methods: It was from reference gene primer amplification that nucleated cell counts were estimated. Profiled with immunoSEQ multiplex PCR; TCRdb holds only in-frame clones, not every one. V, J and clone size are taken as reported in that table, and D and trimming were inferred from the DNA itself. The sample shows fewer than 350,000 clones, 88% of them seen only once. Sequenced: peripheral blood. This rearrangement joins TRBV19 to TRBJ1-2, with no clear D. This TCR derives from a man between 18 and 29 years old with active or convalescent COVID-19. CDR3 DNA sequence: TGTGCCACCCTCGGCGAGCGTCTGGACTATGGCTACACCTTC. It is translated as CATLGERLDYGYTF.